What follows is one T cell receptor (beta chain) and its context. Its cognate antigen is unknown. TCRdb keeps only in-frame clones here, not all; method: immunoSEQ multiplex PCR. This sample has 100,000 to 150,000 clones, with approximately 94% found just once. These data originate in a study of T cell responses to AZD1222 COVID-19 vaccine. The study, taken as a whole, reports: Seropositive AZD1222 recipients at baseline numbered only five or six. Epitopes outside B.1.351 and B.1.1.7 mutated regions reportedly drew nearly half of spike TCRs. Donors were largely white British and mainly female; clonal diversity was possibly underestimated.

The origin of this receptor is an adult in good health. The sample consisted of peripheral blood, taken on day 0 of AZD1222 vaccination.

CDR3 in amino acids: CASSVGLAYNEQFF. The CDR3 DNA reads TGTGCCAGCAGCGTGGGACTAGCGTACAATGAGCAGTTCTTC. The V gene is TRBV9, the J gene TRBJ2-1; 10 bases agree with TRBD2. This CDR3 is built from 14 residues. V trimming: 2 bases; J trimming: 4 bases; junction bases outside the gene matches: 0. Per the germline V gene, CDR1 is SGDLS and CDR2 is YYNGEE.